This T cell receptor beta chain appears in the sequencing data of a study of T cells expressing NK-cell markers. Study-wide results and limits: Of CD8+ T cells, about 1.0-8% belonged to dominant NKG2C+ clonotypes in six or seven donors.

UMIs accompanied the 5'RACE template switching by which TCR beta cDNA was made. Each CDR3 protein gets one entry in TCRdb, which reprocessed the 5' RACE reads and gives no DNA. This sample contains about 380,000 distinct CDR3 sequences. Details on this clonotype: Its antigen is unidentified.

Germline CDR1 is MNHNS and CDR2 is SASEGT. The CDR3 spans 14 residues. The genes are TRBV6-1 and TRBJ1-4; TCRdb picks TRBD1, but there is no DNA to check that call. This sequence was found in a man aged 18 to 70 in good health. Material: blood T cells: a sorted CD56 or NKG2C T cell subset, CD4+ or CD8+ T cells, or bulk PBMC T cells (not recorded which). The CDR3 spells CASSPNGINEKLFF.